This T cell receptor beta chain came from a study of control samples from healthy donors and cancer patients. TCRdb's table, derived via immunoSEQ multiplex PCR, lists solely in-frame clones and lacks some. The data hold about 150,000 clones, with over 90% observed a single time. The germline V gene encodes CDR1 SGHRS and CDR2 YFSETQ. This CDR3 comprises 14 residues. The V end lost 4 bases, the J end lost 4 bases, and 15 bases lay between the germline ends. The chain carries TRBV5-1 and TRBJ2-7, with a tentative D call TRBD1 (6 bases). The sample comprised blood. The receptor's source is a man in his fifties or sixties in good health. CDR3 nucleotides: TGCGCCAGCAGCCGAGGGGCCCAGGGGTACGAGCAGTACTTC. Amino acids: CASSRGAQGYEQYF.